This T cell receptor (beta chain) was captured in a study of long-term antiretroviral therapy in people with HIV. The study, taken as a whole, reports: The range of CDR3 lengths in HIV repertoires proved narrower than that found in controls.

All participants with HIV were treated in the United States. Running of the v3.0 immunoSEQ assay took place at survey level. TCRdb keeps only in-frame clones here, not all; method: immunoSEQ multiplex PCR. The sample lists around 37,000 clones; 65% to 90% were seen once. The CDR3 runs to 13 residues. Trimming stripped 5 bases from V and 3 bases from J, with 11 bases between. Germline V CDR1 and CDR2: SGHNT, YENEEA. To note about this clone: The antigen remains undetermined.

The source of this sequence is a young man with HIV. The sample here was unsorted PBMCs, taken about 3.5 years after starting antiretroviral therapy. The gene calls are TRBV11-3 and TRBJ2-7; D gene unclear. The CDR3 here is CASSLGNNYEQYF. The CDR3 DNA reads TGTGCCAGCAGCCTAGGAAACAACTACGAGCAGTACTTC.